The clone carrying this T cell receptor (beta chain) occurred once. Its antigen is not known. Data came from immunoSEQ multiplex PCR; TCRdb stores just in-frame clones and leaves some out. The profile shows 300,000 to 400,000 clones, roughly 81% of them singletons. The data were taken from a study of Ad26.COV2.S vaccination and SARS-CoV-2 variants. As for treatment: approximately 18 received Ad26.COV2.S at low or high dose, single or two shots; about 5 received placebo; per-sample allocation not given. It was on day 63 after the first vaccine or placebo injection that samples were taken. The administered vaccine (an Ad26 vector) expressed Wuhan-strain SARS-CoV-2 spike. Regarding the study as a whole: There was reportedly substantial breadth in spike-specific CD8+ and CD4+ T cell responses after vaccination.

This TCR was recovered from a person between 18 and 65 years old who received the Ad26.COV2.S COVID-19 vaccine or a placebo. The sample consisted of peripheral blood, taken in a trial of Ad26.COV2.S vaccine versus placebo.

The DNA for the CDR3 is TGTGCCAGCAGTCTCCTGGGGGCCGGGGAGCTGTTTTTT. This sequence encodes CASSLLGAGELFF. The chain couples TRBV27 to TRBJ2-2; possibly TRBD1 or TRBD2 for D (5 bases each). The germline V and J ends were trimmed by 5 bases and 6 bases, with 10 bases remaining between them. The CDR3 runs 13 residues. Looked up from germline, CDR1 is MNHEY and CDR2 is SMNVEV (reference sequence).